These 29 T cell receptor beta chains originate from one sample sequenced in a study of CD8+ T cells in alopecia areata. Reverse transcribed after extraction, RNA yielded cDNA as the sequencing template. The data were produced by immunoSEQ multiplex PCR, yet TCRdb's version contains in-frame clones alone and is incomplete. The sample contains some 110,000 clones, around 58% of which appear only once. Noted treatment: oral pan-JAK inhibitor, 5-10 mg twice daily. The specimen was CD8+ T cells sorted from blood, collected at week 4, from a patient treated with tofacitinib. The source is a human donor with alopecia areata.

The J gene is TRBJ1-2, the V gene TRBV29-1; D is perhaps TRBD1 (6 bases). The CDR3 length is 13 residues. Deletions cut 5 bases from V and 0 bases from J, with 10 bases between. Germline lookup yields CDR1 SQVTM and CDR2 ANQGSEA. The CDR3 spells CSVHRVSNYGYTF. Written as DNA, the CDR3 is TGCAGCGTTCACAGGGTTTCTAACTATGGCTACACCTTC.

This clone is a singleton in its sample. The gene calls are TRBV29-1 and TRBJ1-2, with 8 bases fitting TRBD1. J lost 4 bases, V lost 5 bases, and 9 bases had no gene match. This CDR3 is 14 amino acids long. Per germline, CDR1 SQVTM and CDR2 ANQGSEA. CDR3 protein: CSVSEDRVGYGYTF. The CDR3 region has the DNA TGCAGCGTTTCAGAGGACAGGGTCGGCTATGGCTACACCTTC.

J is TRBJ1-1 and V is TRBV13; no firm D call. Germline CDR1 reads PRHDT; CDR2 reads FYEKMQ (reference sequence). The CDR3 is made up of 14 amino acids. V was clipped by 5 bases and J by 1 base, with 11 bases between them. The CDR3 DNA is TGTGCCAGCAGCCCCTCAGAGAGGAACACTGAAGCTTTCTTT. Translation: CASSPSERNTEAFF. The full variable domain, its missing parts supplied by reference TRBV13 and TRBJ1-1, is AAGVIQSPRHLIKEKRETATLKCYPIPRHDTVYWYQQGPGQDPQFLISFYEKMQSDKGSIPDRFSAQQFSDYHSELNMSSLELGDSALYFCASSPSERNTEAFFGQGTRLTVV.

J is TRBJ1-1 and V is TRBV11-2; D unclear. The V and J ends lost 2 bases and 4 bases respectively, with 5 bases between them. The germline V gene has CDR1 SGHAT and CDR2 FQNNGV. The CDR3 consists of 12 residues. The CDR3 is CASSLRATEAFF. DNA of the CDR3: TGTGCCAGCAGCTTACGGGCCACTGAAGCTTTCTTT.

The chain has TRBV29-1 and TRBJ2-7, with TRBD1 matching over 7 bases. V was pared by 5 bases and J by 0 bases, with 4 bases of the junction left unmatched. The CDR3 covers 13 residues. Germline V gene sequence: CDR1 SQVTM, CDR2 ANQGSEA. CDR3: CSVRDSRSYEQYF. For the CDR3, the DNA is TGCAGCGTTCGGGACAGCCGCTCCTACGAGCAGTACTTC.

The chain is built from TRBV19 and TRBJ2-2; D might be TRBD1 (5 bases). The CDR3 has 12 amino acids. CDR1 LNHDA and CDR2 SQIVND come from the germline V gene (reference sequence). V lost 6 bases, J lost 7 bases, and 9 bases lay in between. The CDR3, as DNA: TGTGCCAGTAGGCAGGGTAACGGGGAGCTGTTTTTT. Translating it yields CASRQGNGELFF.

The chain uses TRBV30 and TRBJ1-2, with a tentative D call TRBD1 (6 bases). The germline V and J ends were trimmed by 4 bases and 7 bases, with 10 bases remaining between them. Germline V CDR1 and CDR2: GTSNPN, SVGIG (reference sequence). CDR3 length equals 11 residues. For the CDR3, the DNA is TGTGCCTGGATGGAAGGGGGTGGCTACACCTTC. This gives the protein CAWMEGGGYTF.

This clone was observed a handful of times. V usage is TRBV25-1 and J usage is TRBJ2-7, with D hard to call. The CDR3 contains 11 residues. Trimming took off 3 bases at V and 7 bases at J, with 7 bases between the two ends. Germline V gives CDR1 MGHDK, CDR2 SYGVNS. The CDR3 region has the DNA TGTGCCAGCAGTGACTTTGGGGAGCAGTACTTC. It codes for CASSDFGEQYF.

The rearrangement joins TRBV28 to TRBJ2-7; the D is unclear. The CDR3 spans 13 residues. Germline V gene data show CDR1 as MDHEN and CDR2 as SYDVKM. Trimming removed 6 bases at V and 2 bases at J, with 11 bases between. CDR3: CASSLSDPYEQYF. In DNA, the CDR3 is TGTGCCAGCAGCCTAAGTGACCCCTACGAGCAGTACTTC.

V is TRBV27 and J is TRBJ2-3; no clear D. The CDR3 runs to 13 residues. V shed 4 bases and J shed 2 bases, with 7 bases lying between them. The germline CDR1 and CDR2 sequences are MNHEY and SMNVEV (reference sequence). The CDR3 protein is CASSSLDTDTQYF. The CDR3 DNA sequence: TGTGCCAGCAGTTCGCTAGACACAGATACGCAGTATTTT.

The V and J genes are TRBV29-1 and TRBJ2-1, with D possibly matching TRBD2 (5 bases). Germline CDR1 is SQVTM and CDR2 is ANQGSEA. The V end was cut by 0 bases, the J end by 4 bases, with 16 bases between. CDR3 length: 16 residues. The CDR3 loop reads CSVEEGGPLRYNEQFF. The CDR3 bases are TGCAGCGTTGAAGAAGGAGGACCCCTGAGGTACAATGAGCAGTTCTTC.

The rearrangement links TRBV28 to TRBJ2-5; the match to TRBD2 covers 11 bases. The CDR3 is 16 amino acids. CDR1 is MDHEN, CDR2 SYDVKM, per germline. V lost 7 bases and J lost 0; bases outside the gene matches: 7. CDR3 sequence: CASTSPGLADQETQYF. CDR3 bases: TGTGCCAGCACCAGCCCGGGACTAGCGGACCAAGAGACCCAGTACTTC. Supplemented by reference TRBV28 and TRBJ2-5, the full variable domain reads DVKVTQSSRYLVKRTGEKVFLECVQDMDHENMFWYRQDPGLGLRLIYFSYDVKMKEKGDIPEGYSVSREKKERFSLILESASTNQTSMYLCASTSPGLADQETQYFGPGTRLLVL.

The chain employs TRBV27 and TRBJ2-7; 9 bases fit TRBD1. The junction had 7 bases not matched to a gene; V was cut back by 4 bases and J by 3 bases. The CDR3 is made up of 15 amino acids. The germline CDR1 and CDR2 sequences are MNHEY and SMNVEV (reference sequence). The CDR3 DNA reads TGTGCCAGCAGTTACCCGGACAGGGGAAGCTACGAGCAGTACTTC. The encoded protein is CASSYPDRGSYEQYF.

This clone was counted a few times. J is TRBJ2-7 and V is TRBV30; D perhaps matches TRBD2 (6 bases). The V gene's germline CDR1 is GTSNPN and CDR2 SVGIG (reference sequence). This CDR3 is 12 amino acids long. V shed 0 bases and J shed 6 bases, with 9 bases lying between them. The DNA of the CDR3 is TGTGCCTGGAGTGTAGGAGGGCTCGAGCAGTACTTC. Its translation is CAWSVGGLEQYF.

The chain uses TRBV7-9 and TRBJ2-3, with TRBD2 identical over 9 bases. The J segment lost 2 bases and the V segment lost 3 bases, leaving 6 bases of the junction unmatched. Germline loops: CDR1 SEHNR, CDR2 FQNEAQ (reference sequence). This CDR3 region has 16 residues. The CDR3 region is CASSFGAGGYTDTQYF. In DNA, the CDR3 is TGTGCCAGCAGCTTCGGAGCGGGGGGTTACACAGATACGCAGTATTTT.

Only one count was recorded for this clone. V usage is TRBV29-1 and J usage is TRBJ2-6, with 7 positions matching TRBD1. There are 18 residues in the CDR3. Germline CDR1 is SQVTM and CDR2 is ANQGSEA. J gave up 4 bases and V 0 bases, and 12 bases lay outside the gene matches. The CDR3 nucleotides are TGCAGCGTTGAAGATGGGTGGGCGAAGGGGGCCGGGGCCAACGTCCTGACTTTC. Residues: CSVEDGWAKGAGANVLTF. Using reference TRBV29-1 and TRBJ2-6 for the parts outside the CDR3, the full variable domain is SAVISQKPSRDICQRGTSLTIQCQVDSQVTMMFWYRQQPGQSLTLIATANQGSEATYESGFVIDKFPISRPNLTFSTLTVSNMSPEDSSIYLCSVEDGWAKGAGANVLTFGAGSRLTVL.

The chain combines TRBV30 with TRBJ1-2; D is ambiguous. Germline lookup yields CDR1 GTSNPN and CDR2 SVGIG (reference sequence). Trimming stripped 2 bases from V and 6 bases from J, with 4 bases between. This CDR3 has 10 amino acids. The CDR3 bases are TGTGCCTGGAGTCCCGATGGCTACACCTTC. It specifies CAWSPDGYTF. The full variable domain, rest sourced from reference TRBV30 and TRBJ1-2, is SQTIHQWPATLVQPVGSPLSLECTVEGTSNPNLYWYRQAAGRGLQLLFYSVGIGQISSEVPQNLSASRPQDRQFILSSKKLLLSDSGFYLCAWSPDGYTFGSGTRLTVV.

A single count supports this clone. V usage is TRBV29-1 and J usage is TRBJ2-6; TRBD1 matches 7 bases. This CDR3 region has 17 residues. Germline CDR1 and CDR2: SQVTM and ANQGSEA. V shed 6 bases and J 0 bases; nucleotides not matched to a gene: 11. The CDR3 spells CSVADRVSHSGANVLTF. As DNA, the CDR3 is TGCAGCGTGGCAGACAGGGTTTCTCACTCTGGGGCCAACGTCCTGACTTTC.

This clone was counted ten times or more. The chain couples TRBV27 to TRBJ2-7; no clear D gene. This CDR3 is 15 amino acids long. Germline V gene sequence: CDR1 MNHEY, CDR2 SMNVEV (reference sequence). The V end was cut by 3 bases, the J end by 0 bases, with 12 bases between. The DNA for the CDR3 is TGTGCCAGCAGTTTGGGGTCCGGCCCCTCCTACGAGCAGTACTTC. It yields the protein CASSLGSGPSYEQYF.

CDR3 residues: CSVERGADYGYTF. The CDR3 bases are TGCAGCGTTGAGCGGGGGGCGGACTATGGCTACACCTTC. The J gene is TRBJ1-2, the V gene TRBV29-1; possibly TRBD1 for D (6 bases). V lost 3 bases and J lost 3, with 11 bases in between. CDR1 is SQVTM, CDR2 ANQGSEA, per germline. This CDR3 is built from 13 residues.

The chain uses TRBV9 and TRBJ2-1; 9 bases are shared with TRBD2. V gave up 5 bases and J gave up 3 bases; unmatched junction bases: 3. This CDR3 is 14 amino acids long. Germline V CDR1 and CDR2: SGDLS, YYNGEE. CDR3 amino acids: CASSAGGSYNEQFF. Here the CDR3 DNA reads TGTGCCAGCAGTGCGGGGGGGAGCTACAATGAGCAGTTCTTC.

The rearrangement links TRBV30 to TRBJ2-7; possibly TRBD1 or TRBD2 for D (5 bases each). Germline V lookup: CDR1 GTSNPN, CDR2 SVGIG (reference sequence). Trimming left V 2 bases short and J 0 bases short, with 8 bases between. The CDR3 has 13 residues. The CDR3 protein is CAWSTGGSYEQYF. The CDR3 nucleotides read TGTGCCTGGAGTACAGGAGGCTCCTACGAGCAGTACTTC.

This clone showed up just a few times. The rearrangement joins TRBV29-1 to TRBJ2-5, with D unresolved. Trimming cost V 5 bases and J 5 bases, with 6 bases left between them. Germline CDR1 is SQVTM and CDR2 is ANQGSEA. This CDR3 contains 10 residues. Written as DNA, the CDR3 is TGCAGCGTTTTGAGGGAGACCCAGTACTTC. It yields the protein CSVLRETQYF.

In DNA, the CDR3 is TGTGCCAGCAGCTTTTTCGGGGGCTTCTACGAGCAGTACTTC. It specifies CASSFFGGFYEQYF. The rearrangement links TRBV13 to TRBJ2-7; D is possibly TRBD1 or TRBD2 (6 bases each). Germline CDR1 is PRHDT and CDR2 is FYEKMQ (reference sequence). With 3 bases removed from V and 3 bases from J, the gap between germline ends came to 12 bases. The CDR3 contains 14 residues.

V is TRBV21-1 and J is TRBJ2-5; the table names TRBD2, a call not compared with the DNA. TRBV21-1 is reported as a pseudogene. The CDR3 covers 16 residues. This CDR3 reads CASRQRGLRGRETQYF. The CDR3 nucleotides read TGTGCCAGCCGACAAAGGGGATTGCGGGGGCGAGAGACCCAGTACTTC.

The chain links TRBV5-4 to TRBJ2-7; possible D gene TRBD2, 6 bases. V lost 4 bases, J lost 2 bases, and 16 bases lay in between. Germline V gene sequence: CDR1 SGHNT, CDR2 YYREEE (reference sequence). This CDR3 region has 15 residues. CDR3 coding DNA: TGTGCCAGCAGCCCTCGGGAGCTAGACCCCTACGAGCAGTACTTC. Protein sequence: CASSPRELDPYEQYF. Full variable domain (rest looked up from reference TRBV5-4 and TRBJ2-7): ETGVTQSPTHLIKTRGQQVTLRCSSQSGHNTVSWYQQALGQGPQFIFQYYREEENGRGNFPPRFSGLQFPNYSSELNVNALELDDSALYLCASSPRELDPYEQYFGPGTRLTVT.

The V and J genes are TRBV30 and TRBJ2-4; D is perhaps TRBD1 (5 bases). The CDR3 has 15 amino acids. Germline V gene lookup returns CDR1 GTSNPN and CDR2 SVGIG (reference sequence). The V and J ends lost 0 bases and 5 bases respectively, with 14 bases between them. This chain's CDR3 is CAWSVVRVRQNIQYF. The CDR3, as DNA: TGTGCCTGGAGTGTCGTCAGGGTTCGACAAAACATTCAGTACTTC.

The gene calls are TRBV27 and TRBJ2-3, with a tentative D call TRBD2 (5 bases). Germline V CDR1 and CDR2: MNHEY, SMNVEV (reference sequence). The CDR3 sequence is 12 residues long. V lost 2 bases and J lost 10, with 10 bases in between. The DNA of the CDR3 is TGTGCCAGCAGTTTAGGAGGAATGGCGCAGTATTTT. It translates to CASSLGGMAQYF.

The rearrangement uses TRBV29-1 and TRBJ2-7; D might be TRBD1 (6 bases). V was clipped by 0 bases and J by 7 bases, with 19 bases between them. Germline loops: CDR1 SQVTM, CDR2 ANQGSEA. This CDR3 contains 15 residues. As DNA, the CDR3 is TGCAGCGTTGAAGATCAGCGAGGGTTCAGGGGAGAGCAGTACTTC. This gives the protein CSVEDQRGFRGEQYF.